Listed here are 21 T cell receptor beta chains from one sample, sequenced in a study of vaccination effects on CD4 cells after COVID-19. Antigen-specific CD4+ T cells were first expanded with viral peptide pools by the ViraFEST assay and only then sequenced. On roughly day 10 of culture, CD4+ T cells were separated out. None of these healthy vaccinees had been infected with SARS-CoV-2 before vaccination. Clones were read by immunoSEQ multiplex PCR, and TCRdb kept only the in-frame ones, dropping some. This sample yields fewer than 70,000 clones, of which roughly 80% are seen a single time; 9% to 15% belongs to the top ten. These receptors' targets are unknown. The material was CD4+ T cells from PBMCs cultured with SARS-CoV-2 spike peptides, obtained before COVID-19 vaccination. The receptor source for this set is a human donor who received a COVID-19 vaccine.

The V and J genes are TRBV14 and TRBJ2-3; 7 bases are a match to TRBD1. CDR1 is SGHDN, CDR2 FVKESK, per germline. The CDR3 has 15 amino acids. J was trimmed by 5 bases and V by 6 bases; bases with no gene match: 11. CDR3 nucleotides: TGTGCCAGCAGTCCCTTAACAGGGGCTGGAGATACGCAGTATTTT. The encoded protein is CASSPLTGAGDTQYF.

This clone was counted only a few times. This chain uses TRBV28 with TRBJ1-6; D unclear. V lost 3 bases, J lost 9 bases, and 9 bases lay in between. Germline V lookup: CDR1 MDHEN, CDR2 SYDVKM. CDR3 length: 13 amino acids. The CDR3 DNA sequence: TGTGCCAGCAGTTTGAGGGTCGTTTCACCCCTCCACTTT. Amino acids: CASSLRVVSPLHF.

The chain is built from TRBV6-5 and TRBJ1-1; D gene ambiguous. Germline CDR1 is MNHEY and CDR2 is SVGAGI. The CDR3 is 13 residues long. V was trimmed by 6 bases and J by 0 bases, leaving 8 bases between them. CDR3 residues: CASRSVVNTEAFF. CDR3 nucleotides: TGTGCCAGCAGGAGCGTAGTGAACACTGAAGCTTTCTTT.

V gene TRBV7-8 combines with J gene TRBJ1-5; D is possibly TRBD1 (5 bases). CDR3 length: 14 residues. V dropped 5 bases and J dropped 6 bases, with 14 bases sitting between them. Germline V gene data show CDR1 as SGHVS and CDR2 as FQNEAQ. The CDR3 sequence is CASSKRQSRQPQHF. CDR3 in DNA: TGTGCCAGCAGCAAGAGACAGTCGCGTCAGCCCCAGCATTTT.

The chain carries TRBV14 and TRBJ2-3, with 9 bases matching TRBD2. V lost 4 bases and J lost 1; bases outside the gene matches: 6. The CDR3 covers 16 residues. CDR1 is SGHDN and CDR2 is FVKESK in the germline V gene. CDR3 coding DNA: TGTGCCAGCAGCCCCTGGACTAGCGCCGGCACAGATACGCAGTATTTT. This sequence encodes CASSPWTSAGTDTQYF.

The chain recombines TRBV5-1 with TRBJ2-3; TRBD1 agrees at 7 bases. CDR1 and CDR2 from the germline V gene are SGHRS and YFSETQ. The CDR3 has 15 residues. J gave up 2 bases and V 3 bases, and 6 bases lay outside the gene matches. CDR3 sequence: CASSSTGESTDTQYF. DNA for the CDR3: TGCGCCAGCAGCTCTACAGGGGAATCCACAGATACGCAGTATTTT.

The rearrangement joins TRBV11-2 to TRBJ1-1, with TRBD1 identical over 7 bases. Losses at the gene ends were 7 bases for V and 0 bases for J; bases not matched to a gene: 11. Germline loops: CDR1 SGHAT, CDR2 FQNNGV. The CDR3 consists of 16 residues. The CDR3 sequence is CASTLRGDRVNTEAFF. The CDR3 bases are TGTGCCAGCACCCTTCGCGGGGACAGAGTGAACACTGAAGCTTTCTTT.

Here the CDR3 DNA reads TGTGCCAGCAGCCAATTTCTCTCTAGCGGGGGCACAGATACGCAGTATTTT. As protein: CASSQFLSSGGTDTQYF. The chain couples TRBV14 to TRBJ2-3; the match to TRBD2 covers 9 bases. The CDR3 is 17 residues long. With V trimmed by 2 bases and J by 1 base, 7 bases remained unmatched. CDR1 and CDR2 (germline): SGHDN, FVKESK. Looking up the rest from reference TRBV14 and TRBJ2-3 gives the full variable domain: EAGVTQFPSHSVIEKGQTVTLRCDPISGHDNLYWYRRVMGKEIKFLLHFVKESKQDESGMPNNRFLAERTGGTYSTLKVQPAELEDSGVYFCASSQFLSSGGTDTQYFGPGTRLTVL.

This clone was detected only once. This rearrangement joins TRBV5-1 to TRBJ1-2; 7 bases map to TRBD1. The germline V gene encodes CDR1 SGHRS and CDR2 YFSETQ. Trimming cost V 6 bases and J 6 bases; bases outside gene matches: 8. This CDR3 has 13 residues. The CDR3 DNA reads as TGCGCCAGCACAACCAGACAGGGTGATGGCTACACCTTC. Amino acids: CASTTRQGDGYTF. Supplemented by reference TRBV5-1 and TRBJ1-2, the full variable domain reads KAGVTQTPRYLIKTRGQQVTLSCSPISGHRSVSWYQQTPGQGLQFLFEYFSETQRNKGNFPGRFSGRQFSNSRSEMNVSTLELGDSALYLCASTTRQGDGYTFGSGTRLTVV.

The chain employs TRBV19 and TRBJ1-5, with a weak D call TRBD1 (5 bases). The CDR3 totals 14 residues. Trimming left V 5 bases short and J 3 bases short, with 11 bases between. Germline assignment: CDR1 LNHDA and CDR2 SQIVND (reference sequence). The CDR3 loop reads CASSQGRDNQPQHF. As DNA, the CDR3 is TGTGCCAGTAGTCAGGGACGGGACAATCAGCCCCAGCATTTT.

This chain uses TRBV27 with TRBJ2-7, with a weak D call TRBD2 (5 bases). Germline-derived CDR1 and CDR2 are MNHEY and SMNVEV (reference sequence). The CDR3 is made up of 12 amino acids. V was trimmed by 7 bases and J by 4 bases, leaving 11 bases between them. The CDR3 is CASTQSGYEQYV. The CDR3 nucleotides read TGTGCCAGCACCCAATCGGGGTACGAGCAGTACGTC.

Only a few counts were recorded for this clone. J is TRBJ1-1 and V is TRBV11-3; unclear D gene. Germline CDR1 is SGHNT and CDR2 is YENEEA. The CDR3 runs 13 residues. Trimming shortened V by 5 bases and J by 9 bases, and 16 bases separated the two germline ends. CDR3 sequence: CASSMRTGEKAFF. DNA of the CDR3: TGTGCCAGCAGCATGAGGACGGGTGAAAAAGCTTTCTTT. Full variable domain (outside the CDR3, taken from reference TRBV11-3 and TRBJ1-1): EAGVVQSPRYKIIEKKQPVAFWCNPISGHNTLYWYLQNLGQGPELLIRYENEEAVDDSQLPKDRFSAERLKGVDSTLKIQPAELGDSAVYLCASSMRTGEKAFFGQGTRLTVV.

This sequence joins TRBV19 and TRBJ2-5; tentatively, D is TRBD1 (6 bases). V lost 6 bases, J lost 5 bases, and 13 bases lay in between. The CDR3 extends over 13 amino acids. The germline V gene encodes CDR1 LNHDA and CDR2 SQIVND (reference sequence). The CDR3 region is CASSIQGPETQYF. CDR3 bases: TGTGCCAGTAGCATTCAGGGGCCCGAGACCCAGTACTTC. Full variable domain (outside the CDR3, taken from reference TRBV19 and TRBJ2-5): DGGITQSPKYLFRKEGQNVTLSCEQNLNHDAMYWYRQDPGQGLRLIYYSQIVNDFQKGDIAEGYSVSREKKESFPLTVTSAQKNPTAFYLCASSIQGPETQYFGPGTRLLVL.

The rearrangement links TRBV27 to TRBJ1-1; 10 bases map to TRBD1. Trimming took 5 bases from V and 4 from J; bases not matched to a gene: 7. This CDR3 comprises 15 residues. The V gene's germline CDR1 is MNHEY and CDR2 SMNVEV (reference sequence). Here the CDR3 DNA reads TGTGCCAGCAGTCCTAGGACAGGGGGACTCACTGAAGCTTTCTTT. The encoded protein is CASSPRTGGLTEAFF.

J is TRBJ2-3 and V is TRBV11-2, with 11 bases aligning to TRBD2. The CDR3 extends over 16 amino acids. CDR1 is SGHAT and CDR2 is FQNNGV in the germline V gene. With 3 bases clipped from V and 2 bases from J, the junction kept 4 bases outside the gene matches. The CDR3 region has the DNA TGTGCCAGCAGCTTTACTAGCGGGGGACTCACAGATACGCAGTATTTT. This gives the protein CASSFTSGGLTDTQYF.

Only a few counts were recorded for this clone. The chain combines TRBV6-6 with TRBJ1-5; 7 bases align to TRBD1. CDR1 MNHNY and CDR2 SVGAGI come from the germline V gene (reference sequence). This CDR3 region has 11 residues. J gave up 10 bases and V 7 bases, and 4 bases lay outside the gene matches. This CDR3 reads CASKQGGPQHF. The CDR3 nucleotides are TGTGCCAGCAAGCAGGGGGGTCCCCAGCATTTT.

The count of this clone is one. This rearrangement joins TRBV19 to TRBJ2-3; 9 positions agree with TRBD2. The CDR3 sequence is 16 residues long. Germline V lookup: CDR1 LNHDA, CDR2 SQIVND (reference sequence). The V gene end was trimmed by 4 bases and the J gene end by 2 bases; junction bases not matched to a gene: 7. CDR3 residues: CASSTLAGSTTDTQYF. The DNA for the CDR3 is TGTGCCAGTAGTACCCTAGCGGGGAGTACCACAGATACGCAGTATTTT.

The gene calls are TRBV20-1 and TRBJ1-5, with D unresolved. V gave up 3 bases and J gave up 0 bases, with 12 bases separating them. This CDR3 region has 15 residues. Germline assignment: CDR1 DFQATT and CDR2 SNEGSKA (reference sequence). The CDR3 DNA reads TGCAGTGCTAGTACGGGGTTTGGTAGCAATCAGCCCCAGCATTTT. Residues: CSASTGFGSNQPQHF.

The genes are TRBV7-2 and TRBJ1-1; the D is unclear. Trimming took off 6 bases at V and 11 bases at J, with 13 bases between the two ends. Per germline, CDR1 SGHTA and CDR2 FQGNSA. The CDR3 is made up of 11 amino acids. Here the CDR3 DNA reads TGTGCCAGCAGTTCCGGGCCTGCCGCTTTCTTT. Protein: CASSSGPAAFF.

The J gene is TRBJ1-2, the V gene TRBV29-1; D is undetermined. With 0 bases removed from V and 7 bases from J, the gap between germline ends came to 12 bases. Germline CDR1 and CDR2: SQVTM and ANQGSEA. The CDR3 loop spans 13 amino acids. CDR3 in amino acids: CSVEEEAASGYTF. CDR3 coding DNA: TGCAGCGTTGAAGAAGAGGCGGCAAGTGGCTACACCTTC.

The rearrangement uses TRBV15 and TRBJ2-1; 7 bases map to TRBD2. V was pared by 8 bases and J by 1 base, with 8 bases of the junction left unmatched. Germline values: CDR1 LNHNV, CDR2 YYDKDF (reference sequence). The CDR3 has 15 amino acids. The CDR3 region has the DNA TGTGCCACCTTGGATGCGGGGGAATCCTACAATGAGCAGTTCTTC. As protein: CATLDAGESYNEQFF.